This TCR beta chain comes out of a study of T cell repertoires in cytomegalovirus infection. Across the study: It can be stated that public TCR beta signatures indicated CMV infection as well as a matching HLA type.

Study conclusions and caveats: The study identified carriers of CMV plus the relevant HLA from cumulative public TCR beta family frequency. The ex vivo response was dominated by HLA-C-restricted CMV-specific TCR beta clonotypes.

This clonotype was counted at least ten times. Its antigen remains unidentified. The junction departs from germline at one end; a sequencing error may be responsible. The CDR3 contains 12 residues. MiXCR, applied by TCRdb to the reads, yields one record per CDR3 protein. The sample yields 490,000 or so distinct CDR3 sequences, about 11% seen once. Sequences were obtained from PBMCs. The TCR originated in a human donor in good health (CMV status not recorded). Some clones in this sample may be carry-over from other donors' samples. This sequence joins TRBV12-3 or TRBV12-4 and TRBJ2-7, with D possibly being TRBD1 (5 bases). Here the CDR3 DNA reads TGTGCCAGCAGGTTAGACAGATACGAGCAGTACTTC. It yields the protein CASRLDRYEQYF.